The present T cell receptor beta chain was sequenced within a study of CXCR4 blockade with PD-1 therapy in pancreatic cancer (dated by TCRdb to the late 2010s). As for the study more broadly: The study combined multiplex immunohistochemistry and TCRbeta immunosequencing of resected pancreatic ductal adenocarcinoma with ex vivo slice culture testing PD-1 and CXCR4 blockade. To assess intratumoral heterogeneity, two geographically distinct regions from each of roughly 6 tumors were TCR-sequenced. What the work shows at the level of the full study, not this receptor alone: The frequency of each amino acid clone correlated strongly with the number of distinct nucleotide rearrangements encoding that clone, suggesting convergent selection driven by common tumor antigens. Only TCRbeta chains were sequenced, so true antigen-specificity overlap of convergent dominant clones remained unconfirmed pending paired alpha-beta single-cell sequencing. Tumors had clonal expansion, with a mean productive clonality of around 0.15 compared with 0.05 to 0.065 in healthy blood, yet clonality showed no correlation with survival.

Extracted DNA was used for immunosequencing of TCRbeta CDR3 regions with the immunoSEQ Assay at Adaptive Biotechnologies. Turning to the authors' computational methods: To measure the absolute abundance of each unique TCRbeta CDR3, the sequences were collapsed and filtered. Clonality was calculated as 1 minus Pielou's evenness, using only productive in-frame rearrangements. Regional overlap tracked the top 100 nucleotide rearrangements across paired samples, with Morisita index comparing paired versus unrelated samples. The immunoSEQ Rearrangement Details tool was used to assess whether nucleotide rearrangements converged onto identical amino acid sequences. Entries here come from immuneACCESS through TCRdb and include only in-frame sequences with V and J called. Some clones fail to appear in such tables; in the studies checked, an unresolved V gene covers under half of the shortfall, and the cause of the remainder is unknown. That table is the source of V, J and clone size, and D and trimming were worked out from the DNA. This sample comprises about 2,600 clones, approximately 46% of them detected only once. The ten largest clones represent 5% to 6% of the sample.

Points on this clone: Its antigen is still unknown. Base-call qualities are not available, and no considerably larger clone is one nucleotide away.

None of the patients whose archived tumor blocks were used had received neoadjuvant therapy prior to resection. For the preserved-tissue arm, the study drew on more than 29 surgical resection samples taken from some 25 pancreatic ductal adenocarcinoma patients who had not been treated previously. DNA for the resection arm was extracted from ten 5-micron curls of FFPE tumor lying next to the multiplex immunohistochemistry slide. CDR1 is given as LNHDA and CDR2 as SQIVND, both from the germline V gene (reference sequence). After removal of 4 bases from V and 1 base from J, the junction retains 3 bases not matched to a gene. The CDR3 measures 15 amino acids from cysteine to phenylalanine. This entry keeps only the CDR3 DNA: 45 bases, framed from base 1.

This receptor chain uses TRBV19 and TRBJ2-2; TRBD1 lines up with 7 middle nucleotides. The sample taken for sequencing was tumor tissue. This sequence originates from a human donor with pancreatic ductal adenocarcinoma. In nucleotides, the sequence is TGTGCCAGTAGTAAGAGGACAGGGAACACCGGGGAGCTGTTTTTT. It translates to CASSKRTGNTGELFF.